In its sample, the clone carrying this TCR beta chain was seen a few times. Roughly 0.5 to 1 ug RNA was reverse transcribed with random hexamers. By means of immunoSEQ multiplex PCR, TCR beta CDR3 spanning 54 Vbeta and 13 Jbeta underwent amplification. MiXCR, applied by TCRdb to the immunoSEQ multiplex PCR reads, yields one record per CDR3 protein. The table has a few hundred thousand distinct CDR3 sequences, roughly 85% seen once; the top ten hold around 0.2%. The record originates from a study of CD8 T cells in Susac syndrome. The patients who served as multiple sclerosis controls were treatment-naive and had stable or active relapsing-remitting disease that fulfilled the revised McDonald criteria. Per the germline V gene, CDR1 is MNHNS and CDR2 is SASEGT. Trimming took off 3 bases at V and 0 bases at J, with 9 bases between the two ends. The CDR3 spans 15 residues.

Material for sequencing was CD8+ T cells from PBMCs. This sequence originates from a human donor with multiple sclerosis. J is TRBJ1-5 and V is TRBV6-1; D is ambiguous. The chain's CDR3 is CASSEYGDSNQPQHF. CDR3 DNA sequence: TGTGCCAGCAGTGAGTATGGCGATAGCAATCAGCCCCAGCATTTT.